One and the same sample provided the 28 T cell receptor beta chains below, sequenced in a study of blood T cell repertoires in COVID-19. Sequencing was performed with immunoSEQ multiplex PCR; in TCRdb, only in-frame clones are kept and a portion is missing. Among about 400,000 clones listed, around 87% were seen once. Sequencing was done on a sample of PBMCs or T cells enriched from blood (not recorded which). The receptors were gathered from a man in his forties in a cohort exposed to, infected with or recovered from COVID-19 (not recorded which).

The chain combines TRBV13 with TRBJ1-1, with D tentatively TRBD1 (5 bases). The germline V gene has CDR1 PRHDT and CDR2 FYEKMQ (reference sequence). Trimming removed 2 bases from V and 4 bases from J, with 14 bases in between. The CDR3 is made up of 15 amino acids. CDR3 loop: CASSLTQGVGTEAFF. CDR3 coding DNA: TGTGCCAGCAGCTTAACGCAGGGTGTGGGCACTGAAGCTTTCTTT.

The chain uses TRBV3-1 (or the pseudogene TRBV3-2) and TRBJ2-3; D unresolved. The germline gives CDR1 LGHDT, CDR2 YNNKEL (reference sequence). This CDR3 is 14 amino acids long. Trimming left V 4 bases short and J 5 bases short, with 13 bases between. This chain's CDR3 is CASSPRQMGDTQYF. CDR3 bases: TGTGCCAGCAGCCCTCGACAAATGGGAGATACGCAGTATTTT.

CDR3 sequence (DNA): TGCGCCAGCAGCTTGGGCGAAGTTTACAATGAGCAGTTCTTC. Protein sequence: CASSLGEVYNEQFF. The chain carries TRBV5-1 and TRBJ2-1, with D unresolved. The CDR3 consists of 14 residues. Trimming shortened V by 0 bases and J by 4 bases, and 8 bases separated the two germline ends. The germline V gene has CDR1 SGHRS and CDR2 YFSETQ.

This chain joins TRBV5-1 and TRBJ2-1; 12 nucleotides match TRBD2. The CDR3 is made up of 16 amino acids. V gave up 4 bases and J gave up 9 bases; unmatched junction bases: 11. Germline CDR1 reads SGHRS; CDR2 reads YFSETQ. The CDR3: CASSKVTSGRQGEQFF. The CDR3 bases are TGCGCCAGCAGCAAGGTCACTAGCGGGAGGCAGGGTGAGCAGTTCTTC. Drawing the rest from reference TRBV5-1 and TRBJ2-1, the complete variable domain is KAGVTQTPRYLIKTRGQQVTLSCSPISGHRSVSWYQQTPGQGLQFLFEYFSETQRNKGNFPGRFSGRQFSNSRSEMNVSTLELGDSALYLCASSKVTSGRQGEQFFGPGTRLTVL.

The CDR3 protein is CASSPVTGQGNTIYF. For the CDR3, the DNA is TGTGCCAGCTCACCAGTCACGGGACAGGGGAACACCATATATTTT. The chain recombines TRBV18 with TRBJ1-3; 10 nucleotides agree with TRBD1. The trim removed 2 bases at V and 7 bases at J, leaving 5 bases unmatched. The CDR3 runs to 15 residues. CDR1 and CDR2 (germline): KGHSH, LQKENI.

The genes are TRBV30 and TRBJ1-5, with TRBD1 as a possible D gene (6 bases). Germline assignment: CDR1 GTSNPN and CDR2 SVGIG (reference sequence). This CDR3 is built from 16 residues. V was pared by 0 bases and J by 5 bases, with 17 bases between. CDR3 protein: CAWSVRGGRGHQPQHF. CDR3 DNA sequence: TGTGCCTGGAGTGTACGGGGGGGCAGGGGACATCAGCCCCAGCATTTT.

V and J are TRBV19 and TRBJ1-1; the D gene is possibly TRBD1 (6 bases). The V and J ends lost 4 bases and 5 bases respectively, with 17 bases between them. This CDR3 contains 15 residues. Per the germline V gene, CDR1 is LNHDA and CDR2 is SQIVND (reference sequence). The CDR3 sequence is CASSKQAGDWTEAFF. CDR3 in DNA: TGTGCCAGTAGTAAACAGGCAGGGGATTGGACTGAAGCTTTCTTT.

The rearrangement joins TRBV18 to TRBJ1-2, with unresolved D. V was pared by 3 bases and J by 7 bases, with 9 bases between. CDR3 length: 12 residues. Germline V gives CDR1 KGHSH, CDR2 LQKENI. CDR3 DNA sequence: TGTGCCAGCTCACCCGATGAGCGTGGCTACACCTTC. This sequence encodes CASSPDERGYTF.

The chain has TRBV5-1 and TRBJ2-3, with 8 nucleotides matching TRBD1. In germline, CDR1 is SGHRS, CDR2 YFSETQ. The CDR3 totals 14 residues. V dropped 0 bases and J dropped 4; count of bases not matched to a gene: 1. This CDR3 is CASSLGTGSDTQYF. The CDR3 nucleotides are TGCGCCAGCAGCTTGGGGACAGGGTCAGATACGCAGTATTTT. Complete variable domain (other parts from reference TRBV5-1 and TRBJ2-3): KAGVTQTPRYLIKTRGQQVTLSCSPISGHRSVSWYQQTPGQGLQFLFEYFSETQRNKGNFPGRFSGRQFSNSRSEMNVSTLELGDSALYLCASSLGTGSDTQYFGPGTRLTVL.

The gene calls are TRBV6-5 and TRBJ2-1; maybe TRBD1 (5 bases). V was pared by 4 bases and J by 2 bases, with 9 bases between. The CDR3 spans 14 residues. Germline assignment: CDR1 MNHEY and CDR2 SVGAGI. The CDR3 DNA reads TGTGCCAGCAGTTGGACACTTCCCTACAATGAGCAGTTCTTC. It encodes CASSWTLPYNEQFF.

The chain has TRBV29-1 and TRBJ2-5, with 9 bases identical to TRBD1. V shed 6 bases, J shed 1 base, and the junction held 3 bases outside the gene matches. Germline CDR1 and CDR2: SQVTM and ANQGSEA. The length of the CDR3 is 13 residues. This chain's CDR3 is CSVGTGPQETQYF. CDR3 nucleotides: TGCAGCGTAGGGACAGGGCCCCAAGAGACCCAGTACTTC.

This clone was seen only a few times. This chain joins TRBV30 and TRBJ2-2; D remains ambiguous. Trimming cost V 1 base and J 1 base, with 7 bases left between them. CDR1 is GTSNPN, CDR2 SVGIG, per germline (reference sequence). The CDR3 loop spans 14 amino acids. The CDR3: CAWSALRNTGELFF. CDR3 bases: TGTGCCTGGAGTGCTTTGCGGAACACCGGGGAGCTGTTTTTT.

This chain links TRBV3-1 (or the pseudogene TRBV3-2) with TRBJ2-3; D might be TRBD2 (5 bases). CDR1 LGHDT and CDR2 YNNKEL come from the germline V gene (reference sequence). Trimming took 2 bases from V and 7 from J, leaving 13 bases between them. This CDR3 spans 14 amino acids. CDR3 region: CASSQKLSGHTQYF. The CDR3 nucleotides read TGTGCCAGCAGCCAAAAGTTAAGCGGTCATACGCAGTATTTT.

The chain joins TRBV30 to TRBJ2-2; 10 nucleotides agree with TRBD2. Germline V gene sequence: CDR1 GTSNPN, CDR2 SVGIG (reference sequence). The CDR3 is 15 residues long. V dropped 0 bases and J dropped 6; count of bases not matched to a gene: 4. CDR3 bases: TGTGCCTGGAGTGTAAGCGGGAGGGAGGCCGGGGAGCTGTTTTTT. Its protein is CAWSVSGREAGELFF.

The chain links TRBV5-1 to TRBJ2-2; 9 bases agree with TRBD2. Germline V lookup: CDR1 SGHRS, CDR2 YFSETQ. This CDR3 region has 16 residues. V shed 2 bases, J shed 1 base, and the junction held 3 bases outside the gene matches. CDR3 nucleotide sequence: TGCGCCAGCAGCTTTCTAGCGGGGCAGAACACCGGGGAGCTGTTTTTT. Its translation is CASSFLAGQNTGELFF.

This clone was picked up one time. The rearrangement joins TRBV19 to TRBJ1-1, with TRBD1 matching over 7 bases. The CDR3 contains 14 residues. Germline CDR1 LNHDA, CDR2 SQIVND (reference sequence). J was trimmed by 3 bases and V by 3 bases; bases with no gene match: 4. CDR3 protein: CASSILTGYTEAFF. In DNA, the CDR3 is TGTGCCAGTAGTATCCTGACAGGGTACACTGAAGCTTTCTTT.

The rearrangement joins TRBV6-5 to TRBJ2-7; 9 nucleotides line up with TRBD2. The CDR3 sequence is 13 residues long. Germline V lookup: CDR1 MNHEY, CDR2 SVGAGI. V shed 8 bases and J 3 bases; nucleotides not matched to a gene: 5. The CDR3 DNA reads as TGTGCCAGCCAGCGGGAGGCCCTCTACGAGCAGTACTTC. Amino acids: CASQREALYEQYF.

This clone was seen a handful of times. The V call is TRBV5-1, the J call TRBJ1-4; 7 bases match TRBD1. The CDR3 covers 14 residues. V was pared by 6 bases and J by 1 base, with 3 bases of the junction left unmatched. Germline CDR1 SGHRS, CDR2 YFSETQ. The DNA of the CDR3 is TGCGCCAGCACTCGGACAGGAACTAATGAAAAACTGTTTTTT. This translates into CASTRTGTNEKLFF.

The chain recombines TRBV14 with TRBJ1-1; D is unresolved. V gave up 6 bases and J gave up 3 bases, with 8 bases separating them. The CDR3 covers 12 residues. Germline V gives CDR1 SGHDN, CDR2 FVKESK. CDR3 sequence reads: CASRQMDTEAFF. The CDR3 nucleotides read TGTGCCAGCAGGCAGATGGACACTGAAGCTTTCTTT. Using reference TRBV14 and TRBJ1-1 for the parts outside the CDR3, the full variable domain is EAGVTQFPSHSVIEKGQTVTLRCDPISGHDNLYWYRRVMGKEIKFLLHFVKESKQDESGMPNNRFLAERTGGTYSTLKVQPAELEDSGVYFCASRQMDTEAFFGQGTRLTVV.

The CDR3, as DNA: TGTGCCAGCAGTTACTCGACCGCGGGAGGCTACGAGCAGTACTTC. Its protein product is CASSYSTAGGYEQYF. The chain combines TRBV6-5 with TRBJ2-7; 8 bases fit TRBD2. The ends lost 0 bases at V and 3 bases at J; junction bases unmatched: 4. Germline V CDR1 and CDR2: MNHEY, SVGAGI. The length of the CDR3 is 15 residues.

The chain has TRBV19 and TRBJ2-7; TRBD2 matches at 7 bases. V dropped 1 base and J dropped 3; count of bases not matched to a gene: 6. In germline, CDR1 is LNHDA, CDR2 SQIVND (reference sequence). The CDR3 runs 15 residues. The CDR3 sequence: CASSIVAGANYEQYF. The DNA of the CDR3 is TGTGCCAGTAGTATAGTGGCGGGAGCGAACTACGAGCAGTACTTC. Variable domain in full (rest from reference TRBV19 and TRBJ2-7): DGGITQSPKYLFRKEGQNVTLSCEQNLNHDAMYWYRQDPGQGLRLIYYSQIVNDFQKGDIAEGYSVSREKKESFPLTVTSAQKNPTAFYLCASSIVAGANYEQYFGPGTRLTVT.

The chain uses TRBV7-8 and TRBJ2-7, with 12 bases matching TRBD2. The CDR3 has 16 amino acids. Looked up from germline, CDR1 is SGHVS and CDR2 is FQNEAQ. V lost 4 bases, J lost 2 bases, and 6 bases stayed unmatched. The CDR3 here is CASSWTSGMATYEQYF. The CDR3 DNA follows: TGTGCCAGCAGCTGGACTAGCGGGATGGCAACCTACGAGCAGTACTTC.

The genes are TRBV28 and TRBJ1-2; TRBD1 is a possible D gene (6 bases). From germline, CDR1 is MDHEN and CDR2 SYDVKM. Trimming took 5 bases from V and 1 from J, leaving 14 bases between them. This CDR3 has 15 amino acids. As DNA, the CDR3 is TGTGCCAGCAGTAGCACAGGGTGGGGTAACTATGGCTACACCTTC. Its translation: CASSSTGWGNYGYTF.

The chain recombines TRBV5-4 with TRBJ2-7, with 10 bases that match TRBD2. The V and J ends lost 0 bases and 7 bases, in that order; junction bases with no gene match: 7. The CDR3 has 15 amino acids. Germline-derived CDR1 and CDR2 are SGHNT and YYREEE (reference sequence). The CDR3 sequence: CASSLESGRGREQYF. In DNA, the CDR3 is TGTGCCAGCAGCTTGGAGAGCGGGAGGGGTCGAGAGCAGTACTTC.

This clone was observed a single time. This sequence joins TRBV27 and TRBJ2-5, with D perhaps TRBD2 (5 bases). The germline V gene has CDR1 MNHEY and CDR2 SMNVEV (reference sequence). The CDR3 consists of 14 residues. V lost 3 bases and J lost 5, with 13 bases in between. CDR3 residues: CASSFGENTETQYF. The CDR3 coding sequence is TGTGCCAGCAGTTTTGGGGAGAACACGGAGACCCAGTACTTC.

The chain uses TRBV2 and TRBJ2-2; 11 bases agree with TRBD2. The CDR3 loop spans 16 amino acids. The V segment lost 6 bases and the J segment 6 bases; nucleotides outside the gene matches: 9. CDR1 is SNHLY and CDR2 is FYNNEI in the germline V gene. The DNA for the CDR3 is TGTGCCAGCAGCGCTAGCGGGAGGAGGACGCCCGGGGAGCTGTTTTTT. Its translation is CASSASGRRTPGELFF.

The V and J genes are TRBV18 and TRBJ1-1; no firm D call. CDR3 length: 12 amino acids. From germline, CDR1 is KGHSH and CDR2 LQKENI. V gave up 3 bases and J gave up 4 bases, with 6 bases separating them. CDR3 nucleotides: TGTGCCAGCTCACCGCGCATCACTGAAGCTTTCTTT. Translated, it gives CASSPRITEAFF.

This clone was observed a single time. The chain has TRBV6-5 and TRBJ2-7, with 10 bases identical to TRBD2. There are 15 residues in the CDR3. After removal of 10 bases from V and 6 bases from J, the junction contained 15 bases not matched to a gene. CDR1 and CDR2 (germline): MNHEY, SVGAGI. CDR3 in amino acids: CATSPGASGSGEQYF. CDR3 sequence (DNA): TGTGCCACCTCCCCCGGGGCTAGCGGGAGTGGCGAGCAGTACTTC.